The 25 T cell receptor beta chains reported below all come from one sample, sequenced in a study of T cell clones after liver transplantation. Sequencing used immunoSEQ multiplex PCR; TCRdb keeps in-frame clones, though not all of them. The data show about 99,000 clones, roughly 80% seen once. Sequencing used CD4+ T cells from blood, obtained before liver transplant. Receptor source: a human donor who received a liver transplant.

This chain uses TRBV5-1 with TRBJ1-3; no firm D call. V was shortened by 0 bases and J by 2 bases, with 0 bases between the two germline ends. CDR1 and CDR2 from the germline V gene are SGHRS and YFSETQ. The CDR3 loop spans 12 amino acids. The CDR3 sequence is CASSLAGNTIYF. The CDR3 DNA is TGCGCCAGCAGCTTGGCTGGAAACACCATATATTTT.

The V gene is TRBV18, the J gene TRBJ2-7; 7 bases are shared with TRBD1. Germline V CDR1 and CDR2: KGHSH, LQKENI. CDR3 length: 14 amino acids. The junction had 6 bases not matched to a gene; V was cut back by 5 bases and J by 2 bases. The CDR3 here is CASSATGTAYEQYF. Here the CDR3 DNA reads TGTGCCAGCTCAGCCACCGGGACAGCCTACGAGCAGTACTTC.

This clone was seen just once. For the CDR3, the DNA is TGTGCCAGCGGCCGAGGAGGAAATTCACCCCTCCACTTT. Residues: CASGRGGNSPLHF. The J gene is TRBJ1-6, the V gene TRBV2; D not resolved. This CDR3 contains 13 residues. Per germline, CDR1 SNHLY and CDR2 FYNNEI. V dropped 8 bases and J dropped 7 bases, with 12 bases sitting between them.

This clone was seen more than once but under ten times. A read error may account for a junction end that differs from germline. The chain couples TRBV6-1 to TRBJ2-3, with 10 bases matching TRBD2. The CDR3 length is 16 residues. Germline assignment: CDR1 MNHNS and CDR2 SASEGT. CDR3 sequence reads: CASSQAGGPVVGTQYF. The CDR3 coding sequence is TGTGCCAGCAGTCAAGCGGGGGGGCCTGTGGTGGGTACGCAGTATTTT.

The chain combines TRBV19 with TRBJ2-6, with 7 bases identical to TRBD1. Trimming took 5 bases from V and 0 from J; bases not matched to a gene: 4. The CDR3 totals 16 residues. Per germline, CDR1 LNHDA and CDR2 SQIVND (reference sequence). CDR3 protein: CASSPRQGSGANVLTF. DNA for the CDR3: TGTGCCAGTAGTCCCCGACAGGGCTCTGGGGCCAACGTCCTGACTTTC.

V gene TRBV18 combines with J gene TRBJ1-1, with TRBD1 matching over 9 bases. Germline V gives CDR1 KGHSH, CDR2 LQKENI. The CDR3 is 14 residues long. The trim removed 3 bases at V and 7 bases at J, leaving 6 bases unmatched. The CDR3 region has the DNA TGTGCCAGCTCACCGGACAGGGGATGGGGTGAAGCTTTCTTT. It is translated as CASSPDRGWGEAFF.

This chain joins TRBV19 and TRBJ1-6; TRBD1 matches at 9 bases. This CDR3 is built from 16 residues. Germline lookup yields CDR1 LNHDA and CDR2 SQIVND (reference sequence). The ends lost 3 bases at V and 9 bases at J; junction bases unmatched: 9. CDR3 nucleotide sequence: TGTGCCAGTAGTATTCTCGGGACAGGGAGACCTTCACCCCTCCACTTT. It encodes CASSILGTGRPSPLHF.

The chain employs TRBV5-4 and TRBJ1-2, with a tentative D call TRBD1 (5 bases). The V gene lost 0 bases and the J gene lost 8 bases, with 14 bases spanning the gap. From germline, CDR1 is SGHNT and CDR2 YYREEE (reference sequence). The CDR3 is 14 residues long. The CDR3 reads CASSLGRVRGGYTF. The CDR3 nucleotides are TGTGCCAGCAGCTTGGGCAGGGTTCGTGGGGGCTACACCTTC.

This chain links TRBV7-6 with TRBJ2-3; 7 bases line up with TRBD2. Germline CDR1 reads SGHVS; CDR2 reads FNYEAQ. This CDR3 contains 16 residues. With 1 base clipped from V and 2 bases from J, the junction kept 6 bases outside the gene matches. The CDR3 DNA sequence: TGTGCCAGCAGCTTAGGGACGGGACTAAACACAGATACGCAGTATTTT. Encoded protein: CASSLGTGLNTDTQYF.

The chain uses TRBV4-1 and TRBJ1-2; TRBD1 aligns across 7 bases. Unmatched junction bases numbered 8, after V lost 6 bases and J lost 4 bases. This CDR3 contains 14 residues. Germline CDR1 is MGHRA and CDR2 is YSYEKL. The chain's CDR3 is CASRPDQGGYGYTF. CDR3 nucleotide sequence: TGCGCCAGCAGACCTGATCAGGGGGGCTATGGCTACACCTTC.

This chain joins TRBV5-1 and TRBJ1-4; possible D gene TRBD1, 5 bases. The CDR3 is 14 residues long. The germline CDR1 and CDR2 sequences are SGHRS and YFSETQ. The V end was cut by 0 bases, the J end by 5 bases, with 8 bases between. CDR3 DNA: TGCGCCAGCAGCTTGGGGGGGAAGAATGAAAAACTGTTTTTT. It translates to CASSLGGKNEKLFF.

The chain's CDR3 is CASSFGSRGREQYF. The DNA for the CDR3 is TGTGCCAGCAGTTTTGGAAGCAGGGGGCGCGAGCAGTACTTC. The chain uses TRBV11-2 and TRBJ2-7; 8 bases map to TRBD1. CDR1 SGHAT and CDR2 FQNNGV come from the germline V gene. CDR3 length: 14 residues. V shed 6 bases and J 6 bases; nucleotides not matched to a gene: 10.

The chain is built from TRBV7-3 and TRBJ2-1, with D uncertain. The CDR3 covers 14 residues. Germline V gives CDR1 SGHTA, CDR2 FQGTGA. Between the trimmed V and J ends, which lost 0 bases and 6 bases, there was a span of 9 bases. DNA for the CDR3: TGTGCCAGCAGCTTAACGGATTCGGGCAATGAGCAGTTCTTC. Its translation is CASSLTDSGNEQFF.

The J gene is TRBJ1-2, the V gene TRBV7-2; 8 bases align to TRBD1. V shed 5 bases, J shed 6 bases, and the junction held 8 bases outside the gene matches. The CDR3 contains 14 residues. Germline loops: CDR1 SGHTA, CDR2 FQGNSA. The CDR3 is CASSGGQGLDGYTF. The CDR3 nucleotides read TGTGCCAGCAGCGGAGGACAGGGTCTGGATGGCTACACCTTC.

This chain uses TRBV2 with TRBJ1-5; D is possibly TRBD1 (6 bases). CDR3 length equals 14 residues. Germline V gene lookup returns CDR1 SNHLY and CDR2 FYNNEI. V lost 2 bases and J lost 2, with 7 bases in between. This CDR3 reads CASSEQGRNQPQHF. CDR3 in DNA: TGTGCCAGCAGTGAACAGGGGCGCAATCAGCCCCAGCATTTT.

The chain is built from TRBV6-5 and TRBJ1-3, with no clear D. The V end was cut by 6 bases, the J end by 0 bases, with 6 bases between. Germline assignment: CDR1 MNHEY and CDR2 SVGAGI. The CDR3 runs to 13 residues. The CDR3 sequence: CASRESSGNTIYF. CDR3 nucleotides: TGTGCCAGCAGGGAGAGCTCTGGAAACACCATATATTTT.

The chain employs TRBV30 and TRBJ1-3; D is ambiguous. Trimming took off 3 bases at V and 0 bases at J, with 9 bases between the two ends. The CDR3 sequence is 14 residues long. Germline V gene lookup returns CDR1 GTSNPN and CDR2 SVGIG (reference sequence). The CDR3 DNA is TGTGCCTGGAGCCCAGATTACTCTGGAAACACCATATATTTT. Its protein is CAWSPDYSGNTIYF.

This rearrangement joins TRBV4-3 to TRBJ1-2; 8 bases are shared with TRBD1. The V gene's germline CDR1 is LGHNA and CDR2 YSLEER. Trimming removed 3 bases from V and 1 base from J; junction bases left unmatched: 4. The CDR3 runs 15 residues. CDR3 sequence reads: CASSQVDRGNYGYTF. DNA for the CDR3: TGCGCCAGCAGCCAGGTTGACAGGGGTAACTATGGCTACACCTTC.

This clone has more than one count but fewer than ten. The chain employs TRBV5-3 and TRBJ2-7; tentative D call: TRBD2 (5 bases). TRBV5-3 is designated an ORF whose function remains uncertain. The ends were cut back, 1 base at V and 6 bases at J, with 17 bases in the middle. The CDR3 sequence is 15 residues long. The CDR3, as DNA: TGTGCCAGAAGCTTGTTGAAGATAGGGCGGGTCGAGCAGTACTTC. The encoded protein is CARSLLKIGRVEQYF.

This chain connects TRBV2 to TRBJ1-2; D is unresolved. The CDR3 runs 16 residues. The ends were cut back, 7 bases at V and 2 bases at J, with 20 bases in the middle. CDR1 and CDR2 from the germline V gene are SNHLY and FYNNEI. The CDR3 loop reads CASIPLIMTRNYGYTF. The CDR3 coding sequence is TGTGCCAGCATTCCGCTCATAATGACCAGGAACTATGGCTACACCTTC.

This chain links TRBV11-2 with TRBJ2-4, with D perhaps TRBD1 or TRBD2 (5 bases each). This CDR3 comprises 19 residues. With 2 bases removed from V and 0 bases from J, the gap between germline ends came to 20 bases. The germline CDR1 and CDR2 sequences are SGHAT and FQNNGV. The CDR3 reads CASSLSRQGTRIAKNIQYF. The CDR3 bases are TGTGCCAGCAGCTTATCCAGGCAGGGAACTAGAATAGCCAAAAACATTCAGTACTTC.

This CDR3 reads CPGRTLTGELFF. CDR3 DNA: TGCCCGGGGAGGACTCTAACCGGGGAGCTGTTTTTT. This sequence joins TRBV1 and TRBJ2-2; TRBD2 is taken as the D call from the table, unchecked against the DNA. TRBV1 has pseudogene status. The CDR3 sequence is 12 residues long.

This clone was seen just once. V and J are TRBV4-1 and TRBJ2-7; 15 nucleotides line up with TRBD2. The CDR3 length is 19 residues. Germline V gene lookup returns CDR1 MGHRA and CDR2 YSYEKL. The ends lost 3 bases at V and 2 bases at J; junction bases unmatched: 11. Here the CDR3 reads CASSHLGLAGGRSTYEQYF. The DNA of the CDR3 is TGCGCCAGCAGCCACCTGGGACTAGCGGGAGGACGAAGCACCTACGAGCAGTACTTC.

The genes are TRBV4-1 and TRBJ1-2; no firm D call. The germline CDR1 and CDR2 sequences are MGHRA and YSYEKL. The CDR3 totals 17 residues. V dropped 4 bases and J dropped 0 bases, with 18 bases sitting between them. The CDR3 spells CASSPGYGFPANYGYTF. In DNA, the CDR3 is TGCGCCAGCAGCCCCGGTTATGGGTTTCCCGCTAACTATGGCTACACCTTC.

The chain carries TRBV7-8 and TRBJ1-4, with D maybe TRBD1 (5 bases). The CDR3 loop spans 14 amino acids. CDR1 SGHVS and CDR2 FQNEAQ come from the germline V gene. Trimming stripped 5 bases from V and 1 base from J, with 8 bases between. CDR3 in DNA: TGTGCCAGCAGCCACGGGGGAACTAATGAAAAACTGTTTTTT. Translated: CASSHGGTNEKLFF.